This T cell receptor (beta chain) was sequenced for a study of blood T cell repertoires in COVID-19. For the study at large: The United States, Italy and Spain were the sources of the acute and convalescent COVID-19 samples. The analysed material was cDNA or gDNA that came from T cells, B-cell-depleted T cells, or PBMCs.

Germline V lookup: CDR1 SGHAT, CDR2 FQNNGV. The CDR3 sequence is 16 residues long. Trimming took off 5 bases at V and 3 bases at J, with 16 bases between the two ends. The protocol was immunoSEQ multiplex PCR, while the TCRdb copy is restricted to in-frame clones and leaves out a portion. The top ten hold around 3% of the sample, which has about 350,000 clones, roughly 87% seen once. The participants were between about 18 and 90 years old and came from about two dozen US areas. Cohort 3 recovered donors had two negative PCRs, clearance, or symptom resolution. The TCR was taken from a woman aged 25-40 years who had recovered from COVID-19. Sequencing was carried out using PBMCs or T cells enriched from blood (not recorded which). The chain combines TRBV11-2 with TRBJ1-4; D might be TRBD1 (5 bases). CDR3 DNA: TGTGCCAGCAGCAAAGAGGGGAGGTTAGCTAATGAAAAACTGTTTTTT. Protein sequence: CASSKEGRLANEKLFF.